This TCR beta chain came from a study of cytomegalovirus exposure and HLA in healthy donors. Assay: immunoSEQ multiplex PCR; the TCRdb copy retains only in-frame clones and omits some. Of tens of thousands of clones listed, approximately 90% are singletons. Germline V lookup: CDR1 SEHNR, CDR2 FQNEAQ (reference sequence). The CDR3 consists of 15 residues. The ends were cut back, 7 bases at V and 0 bases at J, with 10 bases in the middle. The gene calls are TRBV7-9 and TRBJ2-6; D might be TRBD1 (5 bases). The sequenced material came from PBMCs. The origin of this receptor is a man aged 25-40 years in good health and CMV-seronegative. Here the CDR3 reads CASNQDSSGANVLTF. The CDR3, as DNA: TGTGCCAGCAACCAAGACAGCTCTGGGGCCAACGTCCTGACTTTC.